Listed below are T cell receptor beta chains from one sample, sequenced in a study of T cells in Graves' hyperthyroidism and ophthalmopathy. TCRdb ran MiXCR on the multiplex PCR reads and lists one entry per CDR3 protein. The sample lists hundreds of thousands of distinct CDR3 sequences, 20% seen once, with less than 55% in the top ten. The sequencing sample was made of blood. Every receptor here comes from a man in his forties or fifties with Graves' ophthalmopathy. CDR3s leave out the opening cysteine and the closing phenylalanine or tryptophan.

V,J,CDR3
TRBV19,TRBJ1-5,ASRDPIGKPGNQPQH
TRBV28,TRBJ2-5,ASSPALTSAETQY
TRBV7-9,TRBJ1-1,ASSLAGGQGAAEAF
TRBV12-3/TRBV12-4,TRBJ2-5,ASRESSQQETQY
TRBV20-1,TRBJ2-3,SASVILSAGTDTQY
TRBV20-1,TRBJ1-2,SARDKGYT
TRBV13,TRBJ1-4,ASSLQGGPKKLF
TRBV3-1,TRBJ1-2,ASSRRDSSVNT
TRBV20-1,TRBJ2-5,SGEREETQY
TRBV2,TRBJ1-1,ASSEGGTNTEAF
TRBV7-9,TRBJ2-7,ASSLHGYEQY
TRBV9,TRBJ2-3,ASSVGEGSTDTQY
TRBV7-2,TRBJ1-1,ASSSAMVTEAF
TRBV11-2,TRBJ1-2,ASSSQGKDNYGYT
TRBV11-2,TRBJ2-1,ASSPGTSKPGEQF
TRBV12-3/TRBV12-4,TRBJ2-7,ASSRSGGAAEQY
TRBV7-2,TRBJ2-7,ASSTLAGGAYEQY
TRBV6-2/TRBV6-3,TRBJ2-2,ASIPTGQSNTGELF
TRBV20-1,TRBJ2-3,SASVLRGLNTDTQY
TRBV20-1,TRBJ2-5,SARGGEWETQY
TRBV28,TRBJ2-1,ASSSYPGLAGHYNEQF
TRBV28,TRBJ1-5,ASSSQRLQPQH
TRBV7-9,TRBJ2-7,ASSLGDRGRYEQY
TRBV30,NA,AWKSREVETQF
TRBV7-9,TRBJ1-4,ASSLLAQGGEKLF
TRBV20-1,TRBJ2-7,SARQPRGISYEQY
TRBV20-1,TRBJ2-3,SAADRVGTDTQY
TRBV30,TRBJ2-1,AWILRAGGSYNEQF
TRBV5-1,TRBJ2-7,ASSFRQSYEQY